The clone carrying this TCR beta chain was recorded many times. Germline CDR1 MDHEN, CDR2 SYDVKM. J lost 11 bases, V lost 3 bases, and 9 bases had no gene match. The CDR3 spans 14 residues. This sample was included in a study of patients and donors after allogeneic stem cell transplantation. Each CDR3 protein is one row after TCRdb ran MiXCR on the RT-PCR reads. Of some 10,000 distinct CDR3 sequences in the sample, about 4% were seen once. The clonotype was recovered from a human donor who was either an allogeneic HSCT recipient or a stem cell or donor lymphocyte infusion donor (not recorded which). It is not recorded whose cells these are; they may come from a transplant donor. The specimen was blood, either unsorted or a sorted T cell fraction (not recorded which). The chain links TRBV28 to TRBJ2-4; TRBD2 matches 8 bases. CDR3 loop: CASSFGGAGDFQYF. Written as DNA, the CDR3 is TGTGCCAGCAGTTTCGGGGGAGCGGGGGACTTTCAGTACTTC.